This record concerns one T cell receptor beta chain sequence. The data stem from a study of blood T cell repertoires in COVID-19. Whole-study context: The study drew acute and convalescent COVID-19 samples from the United States, Italy and Spain. In each case, the material was cDNA or gDNA derived from T cells, B-cell-depleted T cells, or PBMCs.

The ends were cut back, 4 bases at V and 0 bases at J, with 7 bases in the middle. This CDR3 comprises 14 residues. Germline lookup yields CDR1 LNHDA and CDR2 SQIVND (reference sequence). Original processing methods: Estimates of nucleated cell counts were drawn from the amplification of reference gene primers. Generated by immunoSEQ multiplex PCR, the TCRdb table keeps only in-frame clones and is missing some. The DNA was the basis for D and trimming; V, J and clone size are from that table. The sample lists 110,000 or so clones; about 87% were seen once. The sample comprised peripheral blood. The sequence came from a woman in her fifties or sixties with acute or convalescent COVID-19. J is TRBJ1-3 and V is TRBV19; a possible D gene is TRBD1 (5 bases). CDR3 sequence (DNA): TGTGCCAGTAGTACAGGGAACTCTGGAAACACCATATATTTT. Protein sequence: CASSTGNSGNTIYF. Full variable domain (rest looked up from reference TRBV19 and TRBJ1-3): DGGITQSPKYLFRKEGQNVTLSCEQNLNHDAMYWYRQDPGQGLRLIYYSQIVNDFQKGDIAEGYSVSREKKESFPLTVTSAQKNPTAFYLCASSTGNSGNTIYFGEGSWLTVV.